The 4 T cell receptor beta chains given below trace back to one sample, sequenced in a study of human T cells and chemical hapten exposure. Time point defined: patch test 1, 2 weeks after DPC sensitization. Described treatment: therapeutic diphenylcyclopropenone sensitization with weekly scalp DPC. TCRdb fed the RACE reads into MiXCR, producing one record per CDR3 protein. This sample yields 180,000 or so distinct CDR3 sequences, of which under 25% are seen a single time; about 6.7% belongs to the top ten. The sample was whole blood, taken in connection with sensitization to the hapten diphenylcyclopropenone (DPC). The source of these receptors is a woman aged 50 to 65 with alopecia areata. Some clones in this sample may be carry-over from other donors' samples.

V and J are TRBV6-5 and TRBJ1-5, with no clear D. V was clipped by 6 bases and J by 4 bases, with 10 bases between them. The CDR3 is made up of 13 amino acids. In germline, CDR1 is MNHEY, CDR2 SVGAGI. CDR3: CASRKTGNQPQHF. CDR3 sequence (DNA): TGTGCCAGCAGAAAGACGGGGAATCAGCCCCAGCATTTT.

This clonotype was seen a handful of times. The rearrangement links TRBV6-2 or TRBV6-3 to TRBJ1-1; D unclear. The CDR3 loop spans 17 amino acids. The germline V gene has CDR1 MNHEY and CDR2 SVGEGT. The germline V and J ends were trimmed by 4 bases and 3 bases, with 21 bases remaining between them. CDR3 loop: CASSWAPPLWKDTEAFF. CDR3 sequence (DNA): TGTGCCAGCAGTTGGGCCCCCCCATTGTGGAAAGACACTGAAGCTTTCTTT.

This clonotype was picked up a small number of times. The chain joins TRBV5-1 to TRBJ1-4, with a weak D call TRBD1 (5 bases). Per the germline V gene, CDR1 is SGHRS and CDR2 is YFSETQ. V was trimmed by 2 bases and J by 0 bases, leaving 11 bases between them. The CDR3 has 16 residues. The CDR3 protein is CASSLGDGATNEKLFF. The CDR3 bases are TGCGCCAGCAGCTTAGGGGACGGTGCAACTAATGAAAAACTGTTTTTT. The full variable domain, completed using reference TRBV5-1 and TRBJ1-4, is KAGVTQTPRYLIKTRGQQVTLSCSPISGHRSVSWYQQTPGQGLQFLFEYFSETQRNKGNFPGRFSGRQFSNSRSEMNVSTLELGDSALYLCASSLGDGATNEKLFFGSGTQLSVL.

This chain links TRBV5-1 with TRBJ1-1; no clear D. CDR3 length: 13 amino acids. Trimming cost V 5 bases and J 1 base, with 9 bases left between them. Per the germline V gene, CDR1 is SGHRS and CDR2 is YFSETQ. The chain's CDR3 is CASRTTQNTEAFF. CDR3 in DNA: TGCGCCAGCAGGACCACACAGAACACTGAAGCTTTCTTT. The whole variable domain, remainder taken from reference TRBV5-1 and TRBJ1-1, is KAGVTQTPRYLIKTRGQQVTLSCSPISGHRSVSWYQQTPGQGLQFLFEYFSETQRNKGNFPGRFSGRQFSNSRSEMNVSTLELGDSALYLCASRTTQNTEAFFGQGTRLTVV.